This is a list of T cell receptor beta chains from one sample in a study of CD8 T cells in Susac syndrome. TCRdb called the immunoSEQ multiplex PCR reads again in MiXCR, with one record for every CDR3 protein. The table includes fewer than 350,000 distinct CDR3 sequences, about 91% detected once. The source material was CD4+ T cells from PBMCs. The source is a human donor with multiple sclerosis. Each CDR3 is given with its conserved first and last residue. Each record gives: J gene, D gene, V gene, clone size, CDR3 protein, CDR3 DNA. The D gene is left open where the match is weak. Rows may omit the clone size; those that give it use once, few, many or a size class.

>TRBJ2-2|TRBD1|TRBV19|.
CATKDRVGGELFF
TGTGCCACCAAGGACAGGGTGGGCGGGGAGCTGTTTTTT
>TRBJ2-5|TRBD2|TRBV20-1|.
CSATSLAGGTPYQETQYF
TGCAGTGCCACATCTTTAGCGGGGGGCACGCCGTACCAAGAGACCCAGTACTTC
>TRBJ2-7|.|TRBV7-9|few
CASSLLGGEQYF
TGTGCCAGCAGCTTACTAGGTGGCGAGCAGTACTTC
>TRBJ1-6|.|TRBV30|.
CAWSVTLKDSPLHF
TGTGCCTGGAGTGTAACCCTAAAGGATTCACCCCTCCACTTT
>TRBJ2-7|TRBD1|TRBV5-4|.
CASSRNRDRVEQYF
TGTGCCAGCAGCAGGAACCGGGACAGGGTCGAGCAGTACTTC
>TRBJ2-4|TRBD2|TRBV14|.
CASSQALAGNIQYF
TGTGCCAGCAGCCAAGCACTAGCGGGAAACATTCAGTACTTC
>TRBJ2-5|.|TRBV19|.
CASSNSNDPLGETQYF
TGTGCCAGTAGCAACTCTAATGATCCTTTGGGAGAGACCCAGTACTTC
>TRBJ2-6|.|TRBV11-2|.
CASSLGAGAGANVLTF
TGTGCCAGCAGCTTAGGGGCAGGAGCTGGGGCCAACGTCCTGACTTTC
>TRBJ2-3|TRBD2|TRBV25-1|.
CASSEWVAGAGSDTQYF
TGTGCCAGCAGTGAATGGGTAGCGGGAGCCGGTTCAGATACGCAGTATTTT
>TRBJ2-3|.|TRBV10-3|.
CAISGARGVGMGDTQYF
TGTGCCATCAGTGGAGCGAGAGGAGTAGGGATGGGAGATACGCAGTATTTT
>TRBJ1-1|TRBD1|TRBV4-1|.
CASSQDDRGPVTEAFF
TGCGCCAGCAGCCAAGATGACAGGGGCCCGGTCACTGAAGCTTTCTTT
>TRBJ2-7|.|TRBV20-1|.
CSARRDFQLDEQYF
TGCAGTGCTAGGCGGGACTTTCAGCTGGACGAGCAGTACTTC
>TRBJ1-1|.|TRBV4-2|.
CASSQGMGPGNTEAFF
TGTGCCAGCAGCCAAGGAATGGGGCCGGGGAACACTGAAGCTTTCTTT
>TRBJ1-6|TRBD1|TRBV30|.
CAWSLWTGASPLHF
TGTGCCTGGAGTCTCTGGACAGGGGCATCACCCCTCCACTTT
>TRBJ2-1|.|TRBV3-1|.
CASSQAGKEQFF
TGTGCCAGCAGCCAAGCGGGGAAGGAGCAGTTCTTC
>TRBJ1-2|.|TRBV6-5|.
CASSSQGPHLLNYGYTF
TGTGCCAGCAGTTCTCAGGGCCCTCATCTCCTTAACTATGGCTACACCTTC
>TRBJ2-3|.|TRBV7-2|.
CASTVSGLGTDTQYF
TGTGCCAGCACAGTGAGCGGGTTAGGCACAGATACGCAGTATTTT
>TRBJ2-7|TRBD2|TRBV6-4|.
CASSDWRESPYEQYF
TGTGCCAGCAGTGACTGGCGGGAGTCCCCCTACGAGCAGTACTTC
>TRBJ1-4|.|TRBV14|.
CASSPGLTSGEKLFF
TGTGCCAGCAGCCCGGGACTCACCTCGGGGGAAAAACTGTTTTTT
>TRBJ2-7|.|TRBV13|.
CASSSSRNSYEQYF
TGTGCCAGCAGCTCTAGTAGGAACTCCTACGAGCAGTACTTC
>TRBJ2-5|.|TRBV11-3|few
CASSLVVGRGAGGTQETQYF
TGTGCCAGCAGCTTAGTCGTTGGGAGGGGGGCAGGGGGCACACAAGAGACCCAGTACTTC
>TRBJ2-2|.|TRBV7-2|.
CASSPTWTGELFF
TGTGCCAGCAGTCCTACCTGGACCGGGGAGCTGTTTTTT
>TRBJ1-2|.|TRBV5-1|.
CASSLSVGTDYGYTF
TGCGCCAGCAGCTTGTCAGTCGGGACCGACTATGGCTACACCTTC
>TRBJ2-1|TRBD1|TRBV4-3|.
CASSRGTGDSNNEQFF
TGCGCCAGCAGCCGGGGGACAGGCGACTCAAACAATGAGCAGTTCTTC
>TRBJ2-5|.|TRBV25-1|.
CASSDGWAETQYF
TGTGCCAGCAGTGACGGATGGGCAGAGACCCAGTACTTC